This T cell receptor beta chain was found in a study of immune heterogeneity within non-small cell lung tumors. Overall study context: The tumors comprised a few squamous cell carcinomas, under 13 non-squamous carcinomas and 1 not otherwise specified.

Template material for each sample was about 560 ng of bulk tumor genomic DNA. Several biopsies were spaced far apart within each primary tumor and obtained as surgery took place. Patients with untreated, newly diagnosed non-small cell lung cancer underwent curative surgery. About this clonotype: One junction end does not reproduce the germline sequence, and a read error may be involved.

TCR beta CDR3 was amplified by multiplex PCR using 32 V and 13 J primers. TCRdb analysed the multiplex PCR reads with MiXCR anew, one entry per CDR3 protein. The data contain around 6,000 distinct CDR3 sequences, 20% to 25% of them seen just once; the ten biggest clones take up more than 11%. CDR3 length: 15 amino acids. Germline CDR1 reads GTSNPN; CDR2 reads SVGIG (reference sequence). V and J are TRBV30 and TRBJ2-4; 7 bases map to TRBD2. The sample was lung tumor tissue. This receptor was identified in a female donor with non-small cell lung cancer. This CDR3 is CSWSAPTSRRDIQYF. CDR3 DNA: TGTTCCTGGAGTGCCCCGACTAGCAGAAGAGACATTCAGTACTTC.